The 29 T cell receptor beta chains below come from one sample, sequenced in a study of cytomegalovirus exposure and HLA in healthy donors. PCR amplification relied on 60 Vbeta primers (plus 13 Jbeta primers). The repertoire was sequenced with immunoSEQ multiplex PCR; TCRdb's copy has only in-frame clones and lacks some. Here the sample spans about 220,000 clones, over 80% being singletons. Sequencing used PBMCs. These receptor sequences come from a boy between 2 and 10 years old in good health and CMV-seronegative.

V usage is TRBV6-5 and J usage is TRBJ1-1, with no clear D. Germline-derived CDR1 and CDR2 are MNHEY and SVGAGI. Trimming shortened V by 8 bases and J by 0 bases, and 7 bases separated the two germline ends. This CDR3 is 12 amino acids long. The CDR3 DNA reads TGTGCCAGCGAGGTCATGAACACTGAAGCTTTCTTT. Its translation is CASEVMNTEAFF.

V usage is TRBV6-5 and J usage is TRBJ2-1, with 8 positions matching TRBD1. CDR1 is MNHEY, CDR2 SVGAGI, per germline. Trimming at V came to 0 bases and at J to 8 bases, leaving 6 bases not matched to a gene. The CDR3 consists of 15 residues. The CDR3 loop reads CASSYSGQGAHEQFF. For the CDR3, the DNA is TGTGCCAGCAGTTACTCAGGGCAGGGGGCCCATGAGCAGTTCTTC.

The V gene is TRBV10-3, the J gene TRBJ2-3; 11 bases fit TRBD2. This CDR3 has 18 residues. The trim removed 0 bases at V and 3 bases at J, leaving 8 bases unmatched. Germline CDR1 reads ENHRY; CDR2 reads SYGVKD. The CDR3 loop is CAISESVGASGRTDTQYF. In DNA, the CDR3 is TGTGCCATCAGTGAGTCGGTCGGGGCTAGCGGGAGGACAGATACGCAGTATTTT.

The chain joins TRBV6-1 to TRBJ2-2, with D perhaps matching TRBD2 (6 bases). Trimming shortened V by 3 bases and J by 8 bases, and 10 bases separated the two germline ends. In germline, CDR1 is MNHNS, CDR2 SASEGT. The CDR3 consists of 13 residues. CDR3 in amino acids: CASSDPGEGELFF. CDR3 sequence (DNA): TGTGCCAGCAGTGACCCGGGGGAGGGGGAGCTGTTTTTT.

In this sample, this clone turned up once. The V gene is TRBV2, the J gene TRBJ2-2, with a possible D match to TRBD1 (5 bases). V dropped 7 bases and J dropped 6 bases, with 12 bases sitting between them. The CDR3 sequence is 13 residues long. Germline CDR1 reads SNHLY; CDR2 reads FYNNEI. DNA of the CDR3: TGTGCCAGCATGACAGAAAACGCCGGGGAGCTGTTTTTT. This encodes CASMTENAGELFF.

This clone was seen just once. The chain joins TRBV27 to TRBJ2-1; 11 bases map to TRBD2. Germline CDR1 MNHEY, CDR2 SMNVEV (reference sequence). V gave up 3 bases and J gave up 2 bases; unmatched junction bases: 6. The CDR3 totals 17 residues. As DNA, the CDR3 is TGTGCCAGCAGTTTCCTCCTAGCGGGGGGCCCCTACAATGAGCAGTTCTTC. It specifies CASSFLLAGGPYNEQFF.

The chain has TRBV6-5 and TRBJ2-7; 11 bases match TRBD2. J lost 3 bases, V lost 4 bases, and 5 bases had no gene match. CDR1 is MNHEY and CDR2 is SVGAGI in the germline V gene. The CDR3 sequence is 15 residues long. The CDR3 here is CASSSLAGGLYEQYF. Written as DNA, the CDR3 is TGTGCCAGCAGTTCTCTAGCGGGAGGCCTCTACGAGCAGTACTTC.

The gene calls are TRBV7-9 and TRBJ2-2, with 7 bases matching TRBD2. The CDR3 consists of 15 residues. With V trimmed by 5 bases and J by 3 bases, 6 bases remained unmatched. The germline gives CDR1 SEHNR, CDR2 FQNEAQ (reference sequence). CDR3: CASSLSGPHTGELFF. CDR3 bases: TGTGCCAGCAGCCTTAGCGGGCCCCACACCGGGGAGCTGTTTTTT.

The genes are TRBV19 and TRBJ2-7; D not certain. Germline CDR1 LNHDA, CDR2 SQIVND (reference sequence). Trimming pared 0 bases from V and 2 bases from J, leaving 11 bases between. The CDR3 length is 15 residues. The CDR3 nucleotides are TGTGCCAGTAGTATAGATCCGGTCCCTCCCTACGAGCAGTACTTC. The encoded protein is CASSIDPVPPYEQYF.

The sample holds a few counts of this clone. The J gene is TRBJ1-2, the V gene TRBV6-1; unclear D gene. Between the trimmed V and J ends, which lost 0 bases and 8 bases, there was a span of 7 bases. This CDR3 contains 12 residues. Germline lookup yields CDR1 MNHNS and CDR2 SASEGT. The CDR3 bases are TGTGCCAGCAGTGAAGCGCTGGGCGGCTACACCTTC. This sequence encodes CASSEALGGYTF.

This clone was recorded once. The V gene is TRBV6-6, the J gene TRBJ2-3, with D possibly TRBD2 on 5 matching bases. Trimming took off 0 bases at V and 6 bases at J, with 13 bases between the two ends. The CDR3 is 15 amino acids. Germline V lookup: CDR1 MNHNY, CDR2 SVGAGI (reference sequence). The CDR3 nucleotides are TGTGCCAGCAGTTACTCAGGCTCTCCGGGGGATACGCAGTATTTT. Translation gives CASSYSGSPGDTQYF.

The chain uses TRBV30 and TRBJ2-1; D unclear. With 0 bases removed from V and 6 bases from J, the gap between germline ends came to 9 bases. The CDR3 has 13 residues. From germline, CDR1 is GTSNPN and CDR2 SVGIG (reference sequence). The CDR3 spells CAWSVSSSNEQFF. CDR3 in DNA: TGTGCCTGGAGTGTAAGTTCTAGCAATGAGCAGTTCTTC.

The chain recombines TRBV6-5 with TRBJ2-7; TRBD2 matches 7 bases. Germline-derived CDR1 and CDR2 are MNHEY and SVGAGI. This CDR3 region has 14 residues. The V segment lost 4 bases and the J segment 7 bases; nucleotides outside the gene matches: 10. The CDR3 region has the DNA TGTGCCAGCAGTTTCAGGACCGACGGGAGGGAGCAGTACTTC. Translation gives CASSFRTDGREQYF.

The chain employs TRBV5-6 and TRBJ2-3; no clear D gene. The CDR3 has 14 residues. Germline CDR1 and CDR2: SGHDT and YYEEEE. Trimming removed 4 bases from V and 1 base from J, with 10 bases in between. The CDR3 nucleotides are TGTGCCAGCAGCCTTCCGTTTGGCACAGATACGCAGTATTTT. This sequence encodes CASSLPFGTDTQYF.

As DNA, the CDR3 is TGTGCCAGCAGCCCTACCCCGGGCGTCCTGACTTTC. The encoded protein is CASSPTPGVLTF. V is TRBV27 and J is TRBJ2-6, with unresolved D. Trimming stripped 6 bases from V and 12 bases from J, with 12 bases between. Germline loops: CDR1 MNHEY, CDR2 SMNVEV (reference sequence). CDR3 length equals 12 residues.

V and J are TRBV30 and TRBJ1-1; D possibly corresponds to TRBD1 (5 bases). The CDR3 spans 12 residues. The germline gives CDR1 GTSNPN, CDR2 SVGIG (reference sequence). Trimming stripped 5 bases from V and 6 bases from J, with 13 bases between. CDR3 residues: CAWGNGGAEAFF. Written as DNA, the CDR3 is TGTGCCTGGGGGAACGGGGGGGCTGAAGCTTTCTTT.

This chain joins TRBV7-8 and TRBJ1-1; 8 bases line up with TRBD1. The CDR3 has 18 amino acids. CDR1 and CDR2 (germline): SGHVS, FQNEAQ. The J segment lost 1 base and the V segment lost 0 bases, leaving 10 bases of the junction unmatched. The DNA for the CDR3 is TGTGCCAGCAGCTTAGCGGGACAGGTAACTATTCGGAACACTGAAGCTTTCTTT. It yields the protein CASSLAGQVTIRNTEAFF.

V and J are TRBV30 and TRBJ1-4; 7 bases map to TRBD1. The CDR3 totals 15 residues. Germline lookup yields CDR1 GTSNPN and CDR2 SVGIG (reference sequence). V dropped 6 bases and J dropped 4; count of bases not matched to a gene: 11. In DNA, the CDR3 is TGTGCCTGTATTTCCCGGGACAGCTATAATGAAAAACTGTTTTTT. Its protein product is CACISRDSYNEKLFF.

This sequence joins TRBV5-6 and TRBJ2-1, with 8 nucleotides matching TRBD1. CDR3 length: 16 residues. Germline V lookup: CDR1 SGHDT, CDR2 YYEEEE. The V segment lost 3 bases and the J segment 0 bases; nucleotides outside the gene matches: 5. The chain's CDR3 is CASSWGTGDSYNEQFF. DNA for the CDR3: TGTGCCAGCAGCTGGGGGACAGGAGACTCCTACAATGAGCAGTTCTTC.

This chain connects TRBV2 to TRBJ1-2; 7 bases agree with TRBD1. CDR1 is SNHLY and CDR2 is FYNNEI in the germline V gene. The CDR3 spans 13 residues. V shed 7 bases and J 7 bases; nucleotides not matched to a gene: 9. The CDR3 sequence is CASKGQTKGGYTF. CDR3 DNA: TGTGCCAGCAAGGGACAGACTAAAGGTGGCTACACCTTC.

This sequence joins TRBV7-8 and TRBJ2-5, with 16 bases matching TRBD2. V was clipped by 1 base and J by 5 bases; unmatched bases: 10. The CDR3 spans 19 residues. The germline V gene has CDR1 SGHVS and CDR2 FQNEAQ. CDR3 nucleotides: TGTGCCAGCAGCTTAGTTGGGACTAGCGGGAGGGGTGGGGAGGAGACCCAGTACTTC. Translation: CASSLVGTSGRGGEETQYF.

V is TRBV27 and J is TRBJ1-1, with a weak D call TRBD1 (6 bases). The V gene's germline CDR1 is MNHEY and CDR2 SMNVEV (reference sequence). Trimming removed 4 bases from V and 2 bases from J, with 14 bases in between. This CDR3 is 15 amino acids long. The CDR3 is CASSSYRELNTEAFF. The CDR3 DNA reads TGTGCCAGCAGTTCCTACAGGGAACTAAACACTGAAGCTTTCTTT.

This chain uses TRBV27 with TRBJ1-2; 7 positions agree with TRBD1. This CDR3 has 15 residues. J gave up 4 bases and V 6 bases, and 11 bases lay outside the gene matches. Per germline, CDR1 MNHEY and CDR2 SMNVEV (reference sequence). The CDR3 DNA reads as TGTGCCAGCAGCGGGTTCCAGGGGGTCCCCTATGGCTACACCTTC. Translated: CASSGFQGVPYGYTF.

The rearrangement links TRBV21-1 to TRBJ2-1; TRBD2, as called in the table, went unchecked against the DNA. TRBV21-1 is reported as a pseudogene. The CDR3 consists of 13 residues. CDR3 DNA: TGTGCCAGCGTCCCGAGCTCCTACAATGAGCAGTTCTTC. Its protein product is CASVPSSYNEQFF.

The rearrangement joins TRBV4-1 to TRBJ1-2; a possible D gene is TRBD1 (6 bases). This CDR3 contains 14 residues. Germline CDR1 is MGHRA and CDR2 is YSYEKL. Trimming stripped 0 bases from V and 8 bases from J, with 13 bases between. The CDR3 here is CASSQDPAGAGYTF. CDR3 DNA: TGCGCCAGCAGCCAAGATCCTGCAGGGGCGGGCTACACCTTC.

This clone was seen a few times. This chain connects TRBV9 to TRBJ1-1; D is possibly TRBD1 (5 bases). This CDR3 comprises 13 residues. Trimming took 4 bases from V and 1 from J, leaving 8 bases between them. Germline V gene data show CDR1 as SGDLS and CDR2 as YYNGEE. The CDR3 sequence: CASSPGQNTEAFF. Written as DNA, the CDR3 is TGTGCCAGCAGCCCAGGGCAGAACACTGAAGCTTTCTTT.

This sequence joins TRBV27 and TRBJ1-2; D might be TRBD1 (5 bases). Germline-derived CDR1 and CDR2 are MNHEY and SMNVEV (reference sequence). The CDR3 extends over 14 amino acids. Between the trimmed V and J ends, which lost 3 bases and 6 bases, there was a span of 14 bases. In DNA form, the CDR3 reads TGTGCCAGCAGTTTCGCCGCAGGGCGGAATGGCTACACCTTC. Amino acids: CASSFAAGRNGYTF.

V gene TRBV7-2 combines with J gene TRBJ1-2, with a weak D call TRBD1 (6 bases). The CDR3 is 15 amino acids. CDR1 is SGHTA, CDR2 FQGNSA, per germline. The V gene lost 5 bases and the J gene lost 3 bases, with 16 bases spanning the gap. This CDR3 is CASSPRQEIYYGYTF. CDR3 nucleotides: TGTGCCAGCAGCCCAAGACAGGAAATATACTATGGCTACACCTTC. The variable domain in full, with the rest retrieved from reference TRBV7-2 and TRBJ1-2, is GAGVSQSPSNKVTEKGKDVELRCDPISGHTALYWYRQSLGQGLEFLIYFQGNSAPDKSGLPSDRFSAERTGGSVSTLTIQRTQQEDSAVYLCASSPRQEIYYGYTFGSGTRLTVV.

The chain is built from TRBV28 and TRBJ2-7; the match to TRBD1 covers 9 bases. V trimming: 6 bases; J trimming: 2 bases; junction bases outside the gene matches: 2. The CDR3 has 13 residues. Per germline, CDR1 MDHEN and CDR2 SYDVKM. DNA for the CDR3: TGTGCCAGCAGGACAGGGGGACCCTACGAGCAGTACTTC. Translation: CASRTGGPYEQYF.